This entry concerns a single TCR beta chain. This clonotype turned up a few times. The antigen it recognizes is unknown. No much larger clone is present one base from it, and per-base qualities are unavailable. The data were taken from a study of T-cell memory formation after mild COVID-19 (dated by TCRdb to the early 2020s). A note on the overall study: TCR sequence clusters from the two donors were found to be largely donor specific. T-cell clones expanding and contracting after mild COVID-19 in a couple of donors were tracked by longitudinal TCRalpha and TCRbeta repertoire sequencing. Two young, previously healthy adult volunteers, one female and one male, were included in the cohort. Beyond this particular receptor, the publication reports: Contracting CD4+ clones were located mainly in the CM and EM memory subsets, whereas CD8+ clones were found to be enriched in EMRA. From day 15 to 85, contracting clones showed balanced CD4/CD8 phenotypes, whereas a second wave of clones that expanded from day 15 to 37 leaned towards CD4+. Some responding clones were detected in pre-infection memory, which suggested that pre-existing cross-reactive memory T cells had joined the SARS-CoV-2 response. The second-wave clones that peaked on day 37 were not confirmed to be SARS-CoV-2 specific. The study covered only a couple of mild cases, and larger cohorts including severe cases with pre-infection samples were considered necessary.

The run used an Illumina NovaSeq 6000. Using 5'RACE with constant-segment primers, TCRalpha and TCRbeta cDNA libraries were constructed, with sample barcodes and unique molecular identifiers added in the process. Trizol reagent was used to extract RNA from every sample. Amplification of the libraries took two PCR steps, and the second step added a second sample barcode plus Illumina TruSeq adapters. Sequencing of the libraries was done on an Illumina NovaSeq, producing 2 x 150 bp paired-end reads. Per the authors' processing: The reads were demultiplexed and collapsed into UMI-guided consensus sequences using migec v1.2.7. Using mixcr v2.1.11, UMI consensuses were aligned to TRA and TRB V and J templates and then assembled into clonotypes. Clonotypes were classified as expanded or contracted when called significant by both edgeR and NoisET, with noise models trained on biological replicates. edgeR calls used a false discovery rate-adjusted p below 0.01 and a log2 fold-change threshold of 1. PCA with hierarchical clustering of max-normalized trajectories of the 1000 most abundant clonotypes was used as exploratory dynamics analysis. Each responding clone was given a CD4 or CD8 phenotype based on the CD4+ and CD8+ repertoires, which had been sequenced separately. TCRdb handled the public reads itself, with Q25 trimming in fastp and clone calling in MiXCR, and kept productive beta chains. Each record represents a unique CDR3 protein, reported with the most common genes and DNA among its rows. The authors' filters were not applied to this entry. The table for this sample lists 450,000 to 650,000 distinct CDR3 sequences; about a fifth of them were counted only once. Roughly 8.1% of the sample comes from the top ten.

The CDR3 runs 15 residues from the cysteine to the phenylalanine. Of all the DNA, just the CDR3 is kept, 45 bases in frame from base 1. V and J are truncated by 8 bases and 2 bases respectively, leaving an intervening sequence of 17 bases. From the germline V gene, CDR1 is SGHTA and CDR2 is FQGNSA. PBMCs were isolated by Ficoll-Paque density gradient centrifugation. The sequence links TRBV7-2 to TRBJ2-3; matching of 6 bases hints at TRBD2 as the D gene. Sequences were obtained from PBMCs or a T cell subset sorted from them (not recorded which). This TCR came from an adult woman who had mild COVID-19 (a few samples of this study predate the infection). The sample titles of this study are shuffled in the database, so cell type and time point are left out; the donor was told from shared clones. The CDR3 in this case is CASGGWAALTDTQYF. Here is the DNA: TGTGCCAGCGGGGGGTGGGCGGCCCTCACAGATACGCAGTATTTT.